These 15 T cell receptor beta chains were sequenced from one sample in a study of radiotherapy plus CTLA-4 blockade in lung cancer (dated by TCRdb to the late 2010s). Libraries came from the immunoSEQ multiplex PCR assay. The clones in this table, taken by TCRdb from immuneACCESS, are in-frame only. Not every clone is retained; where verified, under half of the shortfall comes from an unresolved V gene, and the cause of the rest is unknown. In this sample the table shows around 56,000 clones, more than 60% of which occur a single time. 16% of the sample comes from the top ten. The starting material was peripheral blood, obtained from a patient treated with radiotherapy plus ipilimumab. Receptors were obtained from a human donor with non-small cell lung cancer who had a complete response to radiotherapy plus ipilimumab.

The CDR3 loop reads CASSQNTEAFF. In DNA, the CDR3 is TGTGCCAGCAGCCAAAACACTGAAGCTTTCTTT. V is TRBV7-9 and J is TRBJ1-1; D gene uncertain. This CDR3 is 11 amino acids long. The V end was cut by 5 bases, the J end by 2 bases, with 3 bases between. CDR1 and CDR2 from the germline V gene are SEHNR and FQNEAQ (reference sequence).

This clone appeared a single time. The CDR3 loop reads CASGPGQSYEQYF. For the CDR3, the DNA is TGTGCCAGCGGACCGGGACAGTCCTACGAGCAGTACTTC. The chain combines TRBV19 with TRBJ2-7; TRBD1 matches 7 bases. This CDR3 contains 13 residues. The ends lost 9 bases at V and 1 base at J; junction bases unmatched: 6. Per the germline V gene, CDR1 is LNHDA and CDR2 is SQIVND (reference sequence).

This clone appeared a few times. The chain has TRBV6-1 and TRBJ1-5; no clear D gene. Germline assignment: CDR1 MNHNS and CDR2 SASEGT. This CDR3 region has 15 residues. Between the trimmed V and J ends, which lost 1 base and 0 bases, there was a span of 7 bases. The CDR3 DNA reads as TGTGCCAGCAGTGAAGTTATTAATAGCAATCAGCCCCAGCATTTT. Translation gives CASSEVINSNQPQHF.

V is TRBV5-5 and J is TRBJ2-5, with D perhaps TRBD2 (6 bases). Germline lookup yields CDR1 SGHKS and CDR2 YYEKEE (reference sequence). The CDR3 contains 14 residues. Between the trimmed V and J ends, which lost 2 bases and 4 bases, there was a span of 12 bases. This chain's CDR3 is CASSLPGLRETQYF. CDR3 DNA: TGTGCCAGCAGCTTACCGGGACTGCGAGAGACCCAGTACTTC.

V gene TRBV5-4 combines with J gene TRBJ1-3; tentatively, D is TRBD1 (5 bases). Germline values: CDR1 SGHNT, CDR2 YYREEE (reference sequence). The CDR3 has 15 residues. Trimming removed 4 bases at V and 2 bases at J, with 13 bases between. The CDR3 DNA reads TGTGCCAGCAGCGGGGGAGGAACCCCTGGAAACACCATATATTTT. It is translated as CASSGGGTPGNTIYF. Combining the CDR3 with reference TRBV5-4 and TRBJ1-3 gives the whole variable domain ETGVTQSPTHLIKTRGQQVTLRCSSQSGHNTVSWYQQALGQGPQFIFQYYREEENGRGNFPPRFSGLQFPNYSSELNVNALELDDSALYLCASSGGGTPGNTIYFGEGSWLTVV.

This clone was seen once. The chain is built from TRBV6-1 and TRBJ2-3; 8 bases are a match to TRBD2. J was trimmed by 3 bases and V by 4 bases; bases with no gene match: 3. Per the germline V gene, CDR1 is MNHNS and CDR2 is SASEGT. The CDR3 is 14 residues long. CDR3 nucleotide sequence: TGTGCCAGCAGTGTATCTAGCGGGACAGATACGCAGTATTTT. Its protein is CASSVSSGTDTQYF.

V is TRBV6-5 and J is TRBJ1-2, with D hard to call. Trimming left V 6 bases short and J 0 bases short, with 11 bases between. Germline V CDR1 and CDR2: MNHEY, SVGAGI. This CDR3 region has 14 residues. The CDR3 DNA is TGTGCCAGCAGCCCCGCGAGGACTAACTATGGCTACACCTTC. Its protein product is CASSPARTNYGYTF.

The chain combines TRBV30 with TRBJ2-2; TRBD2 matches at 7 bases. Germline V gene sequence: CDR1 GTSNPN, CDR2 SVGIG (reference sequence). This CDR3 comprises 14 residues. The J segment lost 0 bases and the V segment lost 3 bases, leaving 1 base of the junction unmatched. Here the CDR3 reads CAWSRGANTGELFF. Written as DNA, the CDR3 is TGTGCCTGGAGCCGGGGGGCGAACACCGGGGAGCTGTTTTTT.

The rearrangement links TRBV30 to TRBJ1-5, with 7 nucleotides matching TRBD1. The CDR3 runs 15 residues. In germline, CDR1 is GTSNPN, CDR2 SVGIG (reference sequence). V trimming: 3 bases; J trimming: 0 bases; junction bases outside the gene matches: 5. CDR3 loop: CAWSKTGSSNQPQHF. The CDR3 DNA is TGTGCCTGGAGCAAGACAGGGTCTAGCAATCAGCCCCAGCATTTT.

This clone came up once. Here the CDR3 DNA reads TGTGCCTGGAGCAGGCCCCCCCAAGAGACCCAGTACTTC. Protein: CAWSRPPQETQYF. The rearrangement uses TRBV30 and TRBJ2-5; D not resolved. Germline loops: CDR1 GTSNPN, CDR2 SVGIG (reference sequence). The CDR3 runs 13 residues. Between the trimmed V and J ends, which lost 3 bases and 1 base, there was a span of 9 bases.

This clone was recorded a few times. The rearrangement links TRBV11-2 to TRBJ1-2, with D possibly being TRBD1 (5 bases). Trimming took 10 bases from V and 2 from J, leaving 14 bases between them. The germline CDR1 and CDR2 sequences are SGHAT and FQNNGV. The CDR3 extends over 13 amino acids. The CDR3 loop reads CATKTRGNYGYTF. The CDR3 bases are TGTGCCACAAAGACCCGGGGGAACTATGGCTACACCTTC.

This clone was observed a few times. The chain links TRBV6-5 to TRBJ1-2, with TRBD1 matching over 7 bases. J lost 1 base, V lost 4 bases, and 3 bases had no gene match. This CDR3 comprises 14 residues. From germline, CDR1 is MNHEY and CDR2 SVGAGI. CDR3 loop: CASSWTGDNYGYTF. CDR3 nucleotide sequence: TGTGCCAGCAGTTGGACAGGAGATAACTATGGCTACACCTTC.

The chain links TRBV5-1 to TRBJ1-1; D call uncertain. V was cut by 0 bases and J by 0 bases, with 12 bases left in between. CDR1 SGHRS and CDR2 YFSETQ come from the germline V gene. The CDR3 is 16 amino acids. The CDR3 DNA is TGCGCCAGCAGCTTGGGAAACCGGGATCTGAACACTGAAGCTTTCTTT. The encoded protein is CASSLGNRDLNTEAFF.

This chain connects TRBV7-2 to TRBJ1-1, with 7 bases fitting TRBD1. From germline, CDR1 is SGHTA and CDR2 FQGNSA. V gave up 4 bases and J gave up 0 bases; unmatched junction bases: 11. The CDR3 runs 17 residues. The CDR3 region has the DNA TGTGCCAGCAGCTCGAACTACAGGGGCGAACTGAACACTGAAGCTTTCTTT. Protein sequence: CASSSNYRGELNTEAFF.

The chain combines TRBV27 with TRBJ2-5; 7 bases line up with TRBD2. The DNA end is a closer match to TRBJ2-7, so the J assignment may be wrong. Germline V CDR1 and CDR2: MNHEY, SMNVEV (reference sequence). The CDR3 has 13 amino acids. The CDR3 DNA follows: TGTGCCAGCAGTTCTTATGGGACTACCGAGCAGTACTTC. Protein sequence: CASSSYGTTEQYF.